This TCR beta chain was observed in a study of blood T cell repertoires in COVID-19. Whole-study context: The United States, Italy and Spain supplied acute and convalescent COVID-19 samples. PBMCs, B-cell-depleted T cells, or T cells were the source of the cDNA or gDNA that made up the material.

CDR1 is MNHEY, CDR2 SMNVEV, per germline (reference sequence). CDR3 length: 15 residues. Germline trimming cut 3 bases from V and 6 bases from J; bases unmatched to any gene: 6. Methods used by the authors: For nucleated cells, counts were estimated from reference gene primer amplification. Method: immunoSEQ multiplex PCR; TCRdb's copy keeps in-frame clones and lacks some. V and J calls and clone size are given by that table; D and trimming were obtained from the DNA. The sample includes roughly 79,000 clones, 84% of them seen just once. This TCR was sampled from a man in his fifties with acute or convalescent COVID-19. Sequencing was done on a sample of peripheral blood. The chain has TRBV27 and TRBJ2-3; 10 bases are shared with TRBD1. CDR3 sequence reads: CASSFRQGARDTQYF. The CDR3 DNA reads TGTGCCAGCAGTTTCCGACAGGGGGCGCGGGATACGCAGTATTTT.